Listed below are T cell receptor beta chains from one sample, sequenced in a study of Graves' ophthalmopathy and Graves' hyperthyroidism. TCRdb used MiXCR to reprocess the multiplex PCR reads, holding one entry per CDR3 protein. The sample includes about 240,000 distinct CDR3 sequences, around 50% of them seen just once. Material: peripheral blood. Receptors were obtained from an adult man with Graves' ophthalmopathy. Both conserved end residues are part of each CDR3. The order of the fields is D gene, clone size, J gene, V gene, CDR3 protein, CDR3 DNA. D genes are given only for firm matches. The size of a clone is reported for some rows only, either as once, few or many, or as a class for expanded clones.

>TRBD1|-|TRBJ2-5|TRBV2
CASSSLRQGASKETQYF
TGTGCCAGCAGCAGCCTCCGACAGGGGGCTTCTAAAGAGACCCAGTACTTC
>TRBD1|-|TRBJ1-2|TRBV19
CASSTRQGLRRSYTF
TGTGCCAGTAGTACCAGACAGGGTCTGAGACGGAGTTACACCTTC
>-|-|TRBJ1-1|TRBV4-1
CASSQESGANTEAFF
TGTGCCAGCAGCCAAGAATCAGGGGCGAACACTGAAGCTTTCTTT
>TRBD1|-|TRBJ1-1|TRBV5-1
CASSLTYRGHTEAFF
TGCGCCAGCAGCTTAACCTACAGGGGTCACACTGAAGCTTTCTTT
>TRBD2|-|TRBJ2-7|TRBV7-9
CASSLGQRDFYEQYF
TGTGCCAGCAGCTTGGGGCAGCGGGATTTCTACGAGCAGTACTTC
>-|-|TRBJ1-2|TRBV20-1
CSASTTPSPRGYGYTF
TGCAGTGCCAGTACCACCCCTTCCCCCCGCGGCTATGGCTACACCTTC
>TRBD1|many|TRBJ1-6|TRBV29-1
CSVAGTGNSPLHF
TGCAGCGTCGCCGGGACAGGGAATTCACCCCTCCACTTT
>TRBD1|-|TRBJ2-7|TRBV6-5
CASSEPGQGDEQYF
TGTGCCAGCAGCGAGCCCGGACAGGGTGACGAGCAGTACTTC
>-|-|TRBJ1-1|TRBV10-3
CAISARRVEDSNTEAFF
TGTGCCATCAGTGCACGGAGGGTGGAGGACTCGAACACTGAAGCTTTCTTT
>TRBD2|-|TRBJ2-5|TRBV2
CASTGLASRDETQYF
TGTGCCAGCACCGGACTAGCCAGCAGAGACGAGACCCAGTACTTC
>TRBD2|-|TRBJ2-7|TRBV9
CASSVDPSGSYEQYF
TGTGCCAGCAGCGTAGACCCTAGCGGAAGCTACGAGCAGTACTTC
>-|-|TRBJ2-5|TRBV10-2
CASGVDGSALLF
TGCGCCAGCGGAGTGGACGGTAGCGCTTTACTCTTC
>TRBD1|many|TRBJ2-5|TRBV28
CASSSEGQGKRETQYF
TGTGCCAGCAGCTCCGAGGGACAGGGGAAGAGGGAGACCCAGTACTTC
>TRBD1|many|TRBJ1-2|TRBV7-9
CASSPGTGPWGGYTF
TGTGCCAGCAGCCCAGGGACAGGGCCCTGGGGGGGCTACACCTTC
>-|few|TRBJ1-2|TRBV9
CASSVHSVIRANYGYTF
TGTGCCAGCAGCGTCCACTCTGTTATCAGGGCAAACTATGGCTACACCTTC
>TRBD1|few|TRBJ2-7|TRBV2
CATIDGQVAYGYEQYF
TGTGCCACCATAGATGGACAGGTAGCCTACGGATACGAGCAGTACTTC
>-|-|TRBJ1-1|TRBV5-1
CASSLVVTGNTEAFF
TGCGCCAGCAGCTTGGTGGTTACGGGGAACACTGAAGCTTTCTTT
>TRBD1|few|TRBJ2-5|TRBV20-1
CSPVKGALQETQYF
TGCAGTCCCGTTAAGGGGGCTCTCCAAGAGACCCAGTACTTC
>-|once|TRBJ2-7|TRBV9
CASSPTANQVYEQYF
TGTGCCAGCAGCCCGACAGCAAATCAAGTCTACGAGCAGTACTTC
>-|-|TRBJ1-5|TRBV7-9
CASSPPQSFNQPQHF
TGTGCCAGCAGCCCACCCCAGTCTTTTAATCAGCCCCAGCATTTT
>TRBD1|few|TRBJ1-5|TRBV19
CASSPDRVNQPQHF
TGTGCCAGTAGTCCGGACAGGGTCAATCAGCCCCAGCATTTT
>-|-|TRBJ1-2|TRBV5-1
CASSFWSGVSYGYTF
TGCGCCAGCAGCTTTTGGTCAGGGGTCTCCTATGGCTACACCTTC
>-|-|TRBJ2-7|TRBV9
CASSPRGDNLYEQCF
TGTGCCAGCAGCCCACGGGGGGACAACCTCTACGAGCAGTGCTTC
>-|-|TRBJ1-1|TRBV3-1
CASSPTAFALNTEAFF
TGTGCCAGCAGCCCGACAGCCTTCGCACTGAACACTGAAGCTTTCTTT
>-|-|TRBJ1-2|TRBV9
CASSTGFYIGYTF
TGTGCCAGCAGCACGGGTTTCTATATTGGCTACACCTTC
>-|-|TRBJ1-5|TRBV24-1
CATSGWGRLVDQPQHF
TGTGCCACCAGTGGTTGGGGACGCCTAGTCGATCAGCCCCAGCATTTT
>-|few|TRBJ1-2|TRBV4-1
CASSQVGSSNYGYTF
TGCGCCAGCAGCCAAGTCGGGTCTTCTAACTATGGCTACACCTTC
>-|-|TRBJ1-3|TRBV4-2
CASSQEGGQNSGNTIYF
TGTGCCAGCAGCCAAGAAGGAGGGCAGAACTCTGGAAACACCATATATTTT
>-|once|TRBJ1-1|TRBV6-1
CASSDPNTGEAFF
TGTGCCAGCAGTGATCCCAACACAGGTGAAGCTTTCTTT
>-|-|TRBJ1-5|TRBV6-2/TRBV6-3
CASSYVNSEQPQHF
TGTGCCAGCAGTTACGTCAACAGTGAGCAGCCCCAGCATTTT
>-|-|TRBJ1-4|TRBV5-6
CASSSGTYTEKLFF
TGTGCCAGCAGCTCCGGGACGTACACTGAAAAACTGTTTTTT
>-|-|TRBJ1-5|TRBV20-1
CSARDHGNNQPQHF
TGCAGTGCTAGAGATCACGGGAACAATCAGCCCCAGCATTTT
>TRBD2|-|TRBJ2-2|TRBV5-6
CASSFELAGAGELFF
TGTGCCAGCAGCTTCGAGCTAGCGGGAGCCGGGGAGCTGTTTTTT